Listed below are T cell receptor beta chains from one sample, sequenced in a study of blood T cells in healthy people across ages. TCRdb recomputed calls from the 5' RACE reads with MiXCR, one row per CDR3 protein. The repertoire holds around 600,000 distinct CDR3 sequences, with around 50% as singletons. The specimen was blood. These receptors were obtained from a man older than 75 in good health. The CDR3 runs from the conserved cysteine through the conserved F or W. The order of the fields is clone size, J gene, V gene, D gene, CDR3 protein, CDR3 DNA. A D gene is named only where the DNA matches it firmly. Size is stated for part of the rows, as once, few or many counts, or as a class when the clone is expanded.

NA	TRBJ1-2	TRBV6-2/TRBV6-3	NA	CASRGQANYGYTF	TGTGCCAGCAGGGGACAAGCTAACTATGGCTACACCTTC
many	TRBJ2-5	TRBV6-6	NA	CASSDDSSRAQYF	TGTGCCAGCAGTGACGACAGCTCGAGGGCCCAGTACTTC
few	TRBJ1-1	TRBV15	NA	CATSRDAGMGGTEAFF	TGTGCCACCAGCAGAGACGCAGGTATGGGGGGCACTGAAGCTTTCTTT
many	TRBJ2-7	TRBV6-5	NA	CATSGLSSSYEQYF	TGTGCCACTTCCGGGCTGTCTAGCTCCTACGAGCAGTACTTC
few	TRBJ1-2	TRBV5-1	NA	CASSLEGDYGYTF	TGCGCCAGCAGCTTGGAGGGAGACTATGGCTACACCTTC
NA	TRBJ2-3	TRBV3-1	NA	CASSQENTQYF	TGTGCCAGCAGCCAAGAGAATACGCAGTATTTT
NA	TRBJ2-1	TRBV5-1	NA	CASSLANGNNEQFF	TGCGCCAGCAGCTTGGCCAACGGTAACAATGAGCAGTTCTTC
many	TRBJ2-2	TRBV3-1	NA	CASSLNTGELFF	TGTGCCAGCAGCTTGAACACCGGGGAGCTGTTTTTT
NA	TRBJ2-3	TRBV12-3/TRBV12-4	NA	CAIRRSSGSTDTQYF	TGTGCCATCAGACGCAGTAGCGGCAGCACAGATACGCAGTATTTT
NA	TRBJ1-2	TRBV28	TRBD1	CASRRSTGLRYGYTF	TGTGCCAGCAGACGTTCGACAGGGTTGAGATATGGCTACACCTTC
once	TRBJ2-7	TRBV20-1	NA	CSARGRIIYEQYF	TGCAGTGCTAGGGGCAGAATCATCTACGAGCAGTACTTC
NA	TRBJ1-2	TRBV4-3	NA	CASSQDTWSYGYTF	TGCGCCAGCAGCCAAGATACTTGGAGTTATGGCTACACCTTC
NA	TRBJ2-1	TRBV7-9	TRBD2	CASSSTGLAITYNEQFF	TGTGCCAGCAGCTCAACCGGACTAGCTATCACCTACAATGAGCAGTTCTTC
few	TRBJ2-3	TRBV7-6	NA	CASSLRLARTDTQYF	TGTGCCAGCAGCTTAAGGCTAGCTCGCACAGATACGCAGTATTTT
NA	TRBJ1-1	TRBV29-1	NA	CSVQSDTENTEAFF	TGCAGCGTCCAGAGCGATACAGAGAACACTGAAGCTTTCTTT
few	TRBJ1-4	TRBV4-3	TRBD1	CASSQDLAGGDEKLFF	TGCGCCAGCAGCCAAGACTTGGCAGGGGGGGATGAAAAACTGTTTTTT
NA	TRBJ1-5	TRBV27	NA	CASTSEERPQHF	TGTGCCAGCACTTCCGAAGAGAGACCCCAGCATTTT
NA	TRBJ1-2	TRBV18	NA	CASSRSSREFDGYTF	TGTGCCAGCTCACGTAGCTCCAGAGAGTTTGATGGCTACACCTTC
NA	TRBJ2-1	TRBV3-1	NA	CASSQRGSYNEQFF	TGTGCCAGCAGCCAAAGGGGCTCCTACAATGAGCAGTTCTTC
NA	TRBJ2-5	TRBV20-1	NA	CSARDFLTVQETQYF	TGCAGTGCTAGAGATTTCCTAACAGTCCAAGAGACCCAGTACTTC
few	TRBJ2-7	TRBV7-2	TRBD2	CASSFAGGTYEQYF	TGTGCCAGCAGTTTCGCGGGGGGGACCTACGAGCAGTACTTC
NA	TRBJ2-1	TRBV7-9	TRBD2	CASSSLAGGPSEQFF	TGTGCCAGCAGCTCTCTAGCGGGAGGGCCTAGTGAGCAGTTCTTC
NA	TRBJ2-5	TRBV20-1	TRBD1	CSAQWGQGGEQYF	TGCAGTGCCCAGTGGGGACAGGGAGGGGAGCAGTACTTC
NA	TRBJ2-2	TRBV5-1	TRBD2	CASSLKLAGDGTGELFF	TGCGCCAGCAGCTTAAAACTAGCGGGAGATGGGACCGGGGAGCTGTTTTTT
NA	TRBJ2-2	TRBV7-8	NA	CASSLRAGGYDPANTGELFF	TGTGCCAGCAGCCTCCGGGCAGGGGGGTATGATCCCGCGAACACCGGGGAGCTGTTTTTT
NA	TRBJ1-2	TRBV12-3/TRBV12-4	NA	CASSLGQQMGYTF	TGTGCCAGCAGTTTAGGGCAACAGATGGGCTACACCTTC
NA	TRBJ2-2	TRBV4-2	NA	CASSGRESRTGELFF	TGTGCCAGCAGCGGCCGGGAGTCCCGCACCGGGGAGCTGTTTTTT
NA	TRBJ2-7	TRBV6-6	NA	CASRRTGGLGEQYF	TGTGCCAGCAGAAGGACTGGCGGCCTGGGGGAGCAGTACTTC
NA	TRBJ2-1	TRBV28	TRBD2	CASSLRLAGGKRESSYNEQFF	TGTGCCAGCAGTTTAAGGCTAGCGGGGGGTAAGAGGGAAAGCTCCTACAATGAGCAGTTCTTC
few	TRBJ1-6	TRBV28	TRBD1	CASSPGGQGDYNSPLHF	TGTGCCAGCAGTCCAGGGGGACAGGGGGACTATAATTCACCCCTCCACTTT
NA	TRBJ1-5	TRBV28	NA	CASSHSRRRGFQPQHF	TGTGCCAGCTCACACTCTCGACGGAGAGGCTTTCAGCCCCAGCATTTT
NA	TRBJ2-2	TRBV18	TRBD1	CASSPGTGPGTGELFF	TGTGCCAGCTCACCAGGGACAGGCCCGGGTACCGGGGAGCTGTTTTTT
NA	TRBJ2-5	TRBV7-3	TRBD1	CASSLRGGWETQYF	TGTGCCAGCAGCTTACGAGGGGGCTGGGAGACCCAGTACTTC
few	TRBJ2-7	TRBV29-1	TRBD2	CSVEGAGGDSYEQYF	TGCAGCGTTGAGGGAGCGGGGGGCGACTCCTACGAGCAGTACTTC
many	TRBJ2-1	TRBV6-6	NA	CASREASSSYNEQFF	TGTGCCAGCCGAGAGGCCTCGAGCTCCTACAATGAGCAGTTCTTC
few	TRBJ2-5	TRBV2	NA	CASSDYRAETQYF	TGTGCCAGCAGTGACTACAGGGCGGAGACCCAGTACTTC
few	TRBJ2-1	TRBV14	TRBD2	CASSRGVYNEQFF	TGTGCCAGCAGTCGGGGGGTCTACAATGAGCAGTTCTTC
NA	TRBJ2-7	TRBV12-3/TRBV12-4	TRBD1	CASTRDRGRNEQYF	TGTGCCAGCACCAGGGACAGGGGTCGTAACGAGCAGTACTTC
few	TRBJ2-1	TRBV15	NA	CATSKRRDVHNEQFF	TGTGCCACCAGCAAAAGGCGGGACGTACACAATGAGCAGTTCTTC
few	TRBJ2-4	TRBV4-2	NA	CASSQERQDNIQYF	TGTGCCAGCAGCCAAGAAAGACAGGACAACATTCAGTACTTC
few	TRBJ2-5	TRBV4-1	TRBD1	CASSQAYRGRETQYF	TGCGCCAGCAGCCAAGCGTACAGGGGAAGAGAGACCCAGTACTTC